This T cell receptor (beta chain) was recovered during a study of blood T cell repertoires in COVID-19. Germline V gives CDR1 SEHNR, CDR2 FQNEAQ (reference sequence). The CDR3 covers 15 residues. The V gene lost 3 bases and the J gene lost 6 bases, with 15 bases spanning the gap. Here immunoSEQ multiplex PCR was the method, and the copy in TCRdb shows in-frame clones only, minus some. Among fewer than 500,000 clones, approximately 90% were seen once, and the ten largest hold 0.95% to 1.3%. The specimen sequenced was PBMCs or T cells enriched from blood (not recorded which). The receptor was derived from a man younger than 40 who had recovered from COVID-19. V is TRBV7-9 and J is TRBJ1-5; D gene unclear. As DNA, the CDR3 is TGTGCCAGCAGCTTCGGCGGGATTATAGGTCAGCCCCAGCATTTT. It encodes CASSFGGIIGQPQHF.